This TCR beta chain was retrieved from a study of T cells in Graves' hyperthyroidism and ophthalmopathy. The CDR3 covers 15 residues. The germline V gene has CDR1 SNHLY and CDR2 FYNNEI. The V segment lost 10 bases and the J segment 2 bases; nucleotides outside the gene matches: 14. This clonotype has a count of ten or more. With a duration under 2 months, the hyperthyroidism was newly diagnosed in patients aged 18 to 65. It was over 9.5 ml of fresh peripheral blood that supplied the PBMCs. Amplified regions were TCR beta CDR3 sequences from RNA transcripts. RT-PCR in the first round (using the HTBI primer set) targeted the TCR CDR3. MiXCR, applied by TCRdb to the multiplex PCR reads, yields one record per CDR3 protein. The table lists roughly 840,000 distinct CDR3 sequences, approximately 40% of them singletons.

The TCR was taken from a man aged 18 to 29 with Graves' hyperthyroidism. This chain uses TRBV2 with TRBJ2-7, with 7 bases fitting TRBD2. The sample comprised blood. This CDR3 reads CATLHSKREAYEQYF. CDR3 DNA: TGTGCCACCCTTCACTCGAAGCGGGAAGCCTACGAGCAGTACTTC. Full variable domain (remainder filled in from reference TRBV2 and TRBJ2-7): EPEVTQTPSHQVTQMGQEVILRCVPISNHLYFYWYRQILGQKVEFLVSFYNNEISEKSEIFDDQFSVERPDGSNFTLKIRSTKLEDSAMYFCATLHSKREAYEQYFGPGTRLTVT.